A selection of T cell receptor beta chains follows, all from one sample in a study of HIV-infected patients and healthy controls. Via MiXCR, TCRdb re-called the 5' RACE reads, giving one row per CDR3 protein. The sample consists of about 8,500 distinct CDR3 sequences, about 6% of them appearing once. Sequencing was performed on blood. The source of these receptors is an adult in good health. CDR3s include the opening cysteine and the closing phenylalanine or tryptophan. The D gene is left open where the match is weak. Clone size is given for some rows only: seen once, a few or many times, or a class if the clone is expanded.

D	J	V	size	CDR3	DNA
.	TRBJ1-3	TRBV7-2	medium-sized	CASSLASQGLGNTIYF	TGTGCCAGCAGCTTAGCGTCCCAGGGGCTCGGAAACACCATATATTTT
TRBD2	TRBJ2-2	TRBV7-2	.	CASRKTSGSAGELFF	TGTGCCAGCAGGAAGACCAGCGGGAGTGCCGGGGAGCTGTTTTTT
.	TRBJ2-2	TRBV3-1	many	CASSQGSWAGELFF	TGTGCCAGCAGCCAAGGATCCTGGGCCGGGGAGCTGTTTTTT
TRBD1	TRBJ2-2	TRBV7-8	medium-sized	CASSPQTGANTGELFF	TGTGCCAGCAGCCCCCAGACAGGGGCTAACACCGGGGAGCTGTTTTTT
.	TRBJ1-6	TRBV5-6	many	CASSPVGSPNSPLHF	TGTGCCAGCAGCCCAGTTGGGAGCCCGAATTCACCCCTCCACTTT
.	TRBJ2-5	TRBV11-2	many	CASRRGETQYF	TGTGCCAGCAGGCGAGGGGAGACCCAGTACTTC
.	TRBJ1-2	TRBV28	many	CASSLEQRRFYGYTF	TGTGCCAGCAGTTTAGAACAGAGGAGATTCTATGGCTACACCTTC
.	TRBJ2-1	TRBV28	many	CASSQQGNNEQFF	TGTGCCAGCAGTCAGCAGGGAAACAATGAGCAGTTCTTC
TRBD2	TRBJ2-1	TRBV25-1	.	CASNRGGTYNEQFF	TGTGCCAGCAACCGCGGGGGTACCTACAATGAGCAGTTCTTC
.	TRBJ1-3	TRBV28	medium-sized	CASSPAGVSAQTIYF	TGTGCCAGCAGCCCGGCAGGGGTTTCTGCCCAAACCATATATTTT
.	TRBJ1-5	TRBV6-5	medium-sized	CASSRLWGDRDQPQHF	TGTGCCAGCAGCCGGCTATGGGGGGACCGGGATCAGCCCCAGCATTTT
.	TRBJ1-2	TRBV11-2	many	CASTALIATNYGYTF	TGTGCCAGCACAGCTTTAATCGCAACTAACTATGGCTACACCTTC
.	TRBJ1-2	TRBV6-5	medium-sized	CASSYGPGSNYGYTF	TGTGCCAGCAGTTACGGTCCAGGGTCTAACTATGGCTACACCTTC
.	TRBJ2-3	TRBV5-1	medium-sized	CASSLVDFSTDTQYF	TGCGCCAGCAGCTTGGTAGACTTTAGCACAGATACGCAGTATTTT
.	TRBJ2-7	TRBV20-1	many	CSARDGQKYEQYF	TGCAGTGCTAGAGATGGGCAGAAGTACGAGCAGTACTTC
.	TRBJ2-1	TRBV27	medium-sized	CASSPGQSSYNEQFF	TGTGCCAGCAGTCCAGGACAGAGCTCCTACAATGAGCAGTTCTTC
.	TRBJ1-6	TRBV12-3/TRBV12-4	few	CASSVARDDSPLHF	TGTGCCAGCAGCGTAGCCAGGGATGATTCACCCCTCCACTTT
.	TRBJ1-1	TRBV10-3	many	CAISNLGGEATEAFF	TGTGCCATCAGTAACCTAGGGGGTGAAGCCACTGAAGCTTTCTTT
.	TRBJ2-3	TRBV29-1	many	CSVEGTNTDTQYF	TGCAGCGTTGAAGGTACCAACACAGATACGCAGTATTTT
TRBD1	TRBJ1-6	TRBV28	few	CASRQGVESSPLHF	TGTGCCAGCAGGCAGGGGGTTGAAAGTTCACCCCTCCACTTT
.	TRBJ2-3	TRBV4-2	many	CASGLGVDTQYF	TGTGCCAGCGGCCTGGGGGTAGATACGCAGTATTTT
.	TRBJ2-5	TRBV20-1	many	CSATGLGSRRETQYF	TGCAGTGCTACCGGGTTAGGGAGTCGAAGGGAGACCCAGTACTTC
.	TRBJ2-1	TRBV7-9	medium-sized	CASSSRDRVYNEQFF	TGTGCCAGCAGCTCGCGGGACAGAGTTTACAATGAGCAGTTCTTC
TRBD1	TRBJ2-3	TRBV5-1	medium-sized	CASSLVAGGTDTQYF	TGCGCCAGCAGCTTGGTGGCAGGGGGAACAGATACGCAGTATTTT
TRBD2	TRBJ2-3	TRBV20-1	medium-sized	CSAFTSGWSTDTQYF	TGCAGTGCTTTCACTAGCGGGTGGAGCACAGATACGCAGTATTTT
TRBD1	TRBJ2-4	TRBV18	medium-sized	CASSPGNRGLSLAKNIQYF	TGTGCCAGCTCACCAGGAAACAGGGGCCTATCTTTAGCCAAAAACATTCAGTACTTC
.	TRBJ1-5	TRBV20-1	medium-sized	CSARDGSNQPQHF	TGCAGTGCTAGAGACGGTAGCAATCAGCCCCAGCATTTT
.	TRBJ2-5	TRBV3-1	medium-sized	CASSQDLGPGGETQYF	TGTGCCAGCAGCCAAGATCTAGGGCCCGGAGGAGAGACCCAGTACTTC
TRBD2	TRBJ2-1	TRBV5-1	medium-sized	CASSLKTGGYNEQFF	TGCGCCAGCAGCTTGAAGACGGGAGGGTACAATGAGCAGTTCTTC
.	TRBJ1-1	TRBV19	medium-sized	CASQRNTDSEAFF	TGTGCCAGTCAAAGGAACACGGACAGCGAAGCTTTCTTT
.	TRBJ2-4	TRBV5-1	medium-sized	CASSSRRNGDIQYF	TGCGCCAGCAGCTCAAGAAGGAACGGCGACATTCAGTACTTC
TRBD1	TRBJ2-6	TRBV28	medium-sized	CASKGGSSGANVLTF	TGTGCCAGCAAAGGGGGCTCCTCTGGGGCCAACGTCCTGACTTTC
TRBD1	TRBJ1-6	TRBV7-9	medium-sized	CASSSTSPQGAVNSPLHF	TGTGCCAGCAGCTCTACATCCCCACAGGGGGCCGTTAATTCACCCCTCCACTTT
.	TRBJ2-4	TRBV5-4	few	CASSFAPGEGVDIQYF	TGTGCCAGCAGCTTTGCTCCAGGGGAAGGGGTAGACATTCAGTACTTC
.	TRBJ2-7	TRBV20-1	many	CSASGRVYEQYF	TGCAGTGCTAGTGGCCGGGTCTACGAGCAGTACTTC
TRBD2	TRBJ2-1	TRBV7-2	few	CASSLTSGAYNEQFF	TGTGCCAGCAGCCTTACTAGCGGGGCCTACAATGAGCAGTTCTTC
.	TRBJ2-3	TRBV6-5	medium-sized	CASSYFIQGTDTQYF	TGTGCCAGCAGTTACTTTATACAGGGCACAGATACGCAGTATTTT
TRBD1	TRBJ1-2	TRBV2	.	CAGRYTGGGGYTF	TGTGCCGGAAGATACACAGGGGGCGGGGGCTACACCTTC
.	TRBJ1-5	TRBV6-6	many	CASSYMGGTYSGNQPQHF	TGTGCCAGCAGTTATATGGGGGGCACTTATAGTGGCAATCAGCCCCAGCATTTT
.	TRBJ2-3	TRBV4-3	medium-sized	CASSPSGGSYTDTQYF	TGCGCCAGCAGCCCGTCAGGGGGGAGTTACACAGATACGCAGTATTTT
.	TRBJ1-3	TRBV5-1	few	CASSLVPAFSSGNTIYF	TGCGCCAGCAGCTTGGTTCCGGCCTTCTCCTCTGGAAACACCATATATTTT
.	TRBJ1-5	TRBV7-2	many	CASSLLGTSAGNQPQHF	TGTGCCAGCAGCTTACTTGGCACGTCGGCCGGCAATCAGCCCCAGCATTTT
.	TRBJ2-3	TRBV13	many	CASSSLGGTDTQYF	TGTGCCAGCAGCTCGCTGGGGGGCACAGATACGCAGTATTTT